One sample yielded the 13 T cell receptor beta chains listed below, sequenced in a study of blood T cells in healthy people across ages. Alongside a J-beta primer mix, a sample-barcoded 5' primer served in a second PCR lasting about 7 to 11 cycles. TCRdb re-derived calls from the 5' RACE reads in MiXCR, one entry per CDR3 protein. The sample records 850,000 to 1,000,000 distinct CDR3 sequences, 51% being singletons. The material sequenced was blood. These receptors came from a woman aged 60-75 years in good health.

The chain joins TRBV15 to TRBJ1-2; D is unresolved. Germline lookup yields CDR1 LNHNV and CDR2 YYDKDF (reference sequence). V dropped 2 bases and J dropped 4 bases, with 17 bases sitting between them. This CDR3 is built from 16 residues. The CDR3 here is CATSRLAGEVGYGYTF. The CDR3 DNA sequence: TGTGCCACCAGCAGATTAGCGGGCGAGGTGGGCTATGGCTACACCTTC.

Many counts were recorded for this clonotype. This chain uses TRBV20-1 with TRBJ1-5; possibly TRBD1 for D (6 bases). CDR3 length equals 14 residues. V was clipped by 5 bases and J by 3 bases, with 14 bases between them. Germline CDR1 and CDR2: DFQATT and SNEGSKA (reference sequence). The CDR3 region is CSAYTGSTNQPQHF. The CDR3 region has the DNA TGCAGTGCTTATACAGGGTCGACCAATCAGCCCCAGCATTTT.

This clonotype was counted only a few times. J is TRBJ2-6 and V is TRBV5-1; D is unresolved. Germline CDR1 is SGHRS and CDR2 is YFSETQ. V was trimmed by 0 bases and J by 2 bases, leaving 6 bases between them. The CDR3 has 15 amino acids. The CDR3: CASSLERAGANVLTF. The CDR3 region has the DNA TGCGCCAGCAGCTTGGAAAGGGCTGGGGCCAACGTCCTGACTTTC.

The genes are TRBV6-6 and TRBJ2-5; the D call may be TRBD1 or TRBD2 (5 bases each). V lost 6 bases, J lost 3 bases, and 17 bases lay in between. Per the germline V gene, CDR1 is MNHNY and CDR2 is SVGAGI (reference sequence). This CDR3 has 15 amino acids. The CDR3 nucleotides read TGTGCCAGCAGATTTCCCGGGACCGCGAAAGAGACCCAGTACTTC. It translates to CASRFPGTAKETQYF.

The rearrangement uses TRBV5-6 and TRBJ2-1; a weak D match, TRBD2 (7 bases). The V end was cut by 4 bases, the J end by 1 base, with 12 bases between. CDR1 is SGHDT, CDR2 YYEEEE, per germline. This CDR3 region has 15 residues. The CDR3 DNA follows: TGTGCCAGCAGCGGGGGGGCCGGGTCCTACAATGAGCAGTTCTTC. Protein: CASSGGAGSYNEQFF.

This chain joins TRBV28 and TRBJ2-1; D is possibly TRBD1 (5 bases). Germline V CDR1 and CDR2: MDHEN, SYDVKM. Between the trimmed V and J ends, which lost 3 bases and 6 bases, there was a span of 12 bases. This CDR3 region has 14 residues. The CDR3 loop is CASSFSRVGNEQFF. The CDR3 coding sequence is TGTGCCAGCAGTTTCTCCAGGGTAGGCAATGAGCAGTTCTTC.

This clonotype appeared a few times. V and J are TRBV6-5 and TRBJ2-3, with 7 bases fitting TRBD1. CDR1 is MNHEY and CDR2 is SVGAGI in the germline V gene. V shed 2 bases, J shed 4 bases, and the junction held 6 bases outside the gene matches. This CDR3 spans 15 amino acids. This CDR3 is CASSYQGVVADTQYF. CDR3 DNA: TGTGCCAGCAGTTACCAGGGGGTTGTCGCAGATACGCAGTATTTT.

V gene TRBV20-1 combines with J gene TRBJ2-5; the D gene is possibly TRBD1 (6 bases). The CDR3 loop spans 11 amino acids. Per germline, CDR1 DFQATT and CDR2 SNEGSKA (reference sequence). Trimming shortened V by 7 bases and J by 5 bases, and 11 bases separated the two germline ends. CDR3 DNA: TGCAGTGGGATGAGGGGGGAGACCCAGTACTTC. Its translation is CSGMRGETQYF.

The chain uses TRBV7-9 and TRBJ2-4, with D maybe TRBD2 (5 bases). Near its end, the DNA agrees better with TRBJ2-7, so the J call may be wrong. Germline CDR1 reads SEHNR; CDR2 reads FQNEAQ (reference sequence). CDR3 length equals 15 residues. The CDR3 sequence: CASSGGSQRSYEQYF. DNA for the CDR3: TGTGCCAGCAGCGGCGGTAGTCAGCGGTCCTACGAGCAGTACTTC.

The CDR3 sequence: CASRPGTGFDQPQHF. The CDR3 nucleotides read TGTGCCAGCCGTCCCGGGACAGGGTTCGATCAGCCCCAGCATTTT. The V and J genes are TRBV12-3 or TRBV12-4 and TRBJ1-5; TRBD1 aligns across 9 bases. The V gene end was trimmed by 8 bases and the J gene end by 5 bases; junction bases not matched to a gene: 10. This CDR3 comprises 15 residues.

This clonotype occurred a few times. The V and J genes are TRBV21-1 and TRBJ2-7; TRBD2, as called in the table, went unchecked against the DNA. TRBV21-1 is given as a pseudogene. The CDR3 contains 18 residues. The DNA of the CDR3 is TGTGCCAGCAGCAAGGACCGGGGTGGCGGGACTAGCTGCTGCGAGCAGTACTTC. Translating it yields CASSKDRGGGTSCCEQYF.

This clonotype was seen a handful of times. This chain uses TRBV9 with TRBJ2-2, with D unclear. CDR3 size: 13 residues. CDR1 and CDR2 from the germline V gene are SGDLS and YYNGEE. The ends were cut back, 3 bases at V and 1 base at J, with 4 bases in the middle. The CDR3 here is CASSGQNTGELFF. The CDR3, as DNA: TGTGCCAGCAGCGGACAGAACACCGGGGAGCTGTTTTTT.

The CDR3 DNA reads as TGTGCCAGCAGTTTATCCGCGGGAGGTACTTACGAGCAGTACTTC. It codes for CASSLSAGGTYEQYF. This sequence joins TRBV27 and TRBJ2-7; 8 positions agree with TRBD2. The CDR3 covers 15 residues. V was pared by 0 bases and J by 4 bases, with 5 bases of the junction left unmatched. From germline, CDR1 is MNHEY and CDR2 SMNVEV (reference sequence).